These 14 T cell receptor beta chains were sequenced from one sample in a study of T-cell memory formation after mild COVID-19. TCRdb re-called the 5' RACE reads with MiXCR, one entry per CDR3 protein. The repertoire consists of 100,000 to 150,000 distinct CDR3 sequences, with approximately 15% occurring once and the leading ten covering over 4%. The sample comprised PBMCs or a T cell subset sorted from them (not recorded which). These receptors all stem from a man between 18 and 35 years old who had mild COVID-19 (a few samples of this study predate the infection). Cell type and time point are not known.

This clonotype was seen ten or more times. The CDR3 DNA reads TGTGCCAGTTTGGACCGGGACAAAGGGTACAATGAGCAGTTCTTC. This codes for CASLDRDKGYNEQFF. The chain couples TRBV12-3 or TRBV12-4 to TRBJ2-1, with D tentatively TRBD1 (6 bases). The CDR3 totals 15 residues. V gave up 9 bases and J gave up 4 bases, with 19 bases separating them.

This clonotype was counted only a few times. V and J are TRBV20-1 and TRBJ2-3; D is perhaps TRBD1 (5 bases). V was trimmed by 3 bases and J by 0 bases, leaving 10 bases between them. This CDR3 region has 14 residues. CDR1 and CDR2 (germline): DFQATT, SNEGSKA (reference sequence). This CDR3 is CSARTAQSTDTQYF. CDR3 nucleotide sequence: TGCAGTGCTAGGACAGCCCAAAGCACAGATACGCAGTATTTT.

This clonotype has just a few counts. CDR3 DNA: TGTGCCAGCAGCCTGAACCAGGGGGACTATGGCTACACCTTC. Translating gives CASSLNQGDYGYTF. The J gene is TRBJ1-2, the V gene TRBV14, with 7 bases lining up with TRBD1. The V and J ends lost 4 bases and 3 bases, in that order; junction bases with no gene match: 5. Germline values: CDR1 SGHDN, CDR2 FVKESK. This CDR3 is 14 amino acids long.

This clonotype was detected many times. The chain couples TRBV5-1 to TRBJ2-5; no definite D call. The CDR3 has 13 residues. CDR1 and CDR2 (germline): SGHRS, YFSETQ. Trimming removed 1 base from V and 2 bases from J, with 6 bases in between. CDR3 residues: CASSLSFQETQYF. DNA for the CDR3: TGCGCCAGCAGCTTGAGCTTTCAAGAGACCCAGTACTTC.

The chain has TRBV7-9 and TRBJ2-3; no clear D gene. V gave up 2 bases and J gave up 3 bases, with 12 bases separating them. The germline V gene has CDR1 SEHNR and CDR2 FQNEAQ (reference sequence). The CDR3 sequence is 15 residues long. As DNA, the CDR3 is TGTGCCAGCAGCTTAAACCCCTTGGGGACAGATACGCAGTATTTT. Protein sequence: CASSLNPLGTDTQYF.

This clonotype was seen ten or more times. The V gene is TRBV6-6, the J gene TRBJ2-5, with D hard to call. Germline CDR1 MNHNY, CDR2 SVGAGI (reference sequence). The CDR3 has 13 amino acids. V was pared by 5 bases and J by 7 bases, with 14 bases between. The CDR3 DNA reads as TGTGCCAGCAGTAAAAGCCACGAAGGGACCCAGTACTTC. Its protein product is CASSKSHEGTQYF.

There are a few counts of this clonotype. The V gene is TRBV7-9, the J gene TRBJ2-1; the D is unclear. The CDR3 extends over 11 amino acids. Trimming shortened V by 2 bases and J by 8 bases, and 4 bases separated the two germline ends. In germline, CDR1 is SEHNR, CDR2 FQNEAQ (reference sequence). CDR3 sequence: CASSLLHEQFF. The CDR3 bases are TGTGCCAGCAGCTTACTCCATGAGCAGTTCTTC.

This chain uses TRBV29-1 with TRBJ1-2; a weak D match, TRBD1 (6 bases). Germline CDR1 and CDR2: SQVTM and ANQGSEA. The V end lost 7 bases, the J end lost 4 bases, and 13 bases lay between the germline ends. There are 12 residues in the CDR3. CDR3 in DNA: TGCAGCGGGGGGGGGCTCGGCTATGGCTACACCTTC. Translated: CSGGGLGYGYTF. Full variable domain (missing parts from reference TRBV29-1 and TRBJ1-2): SAVISQKPSRDICQRGTSLTIQCQVDSQVTMMFWYRQQPGQSLTLIATANQGSEATYESGFVIDKFPISRPNLTFSTLTVSNMSPEDSSIYLCSGGGLGYGYTFGSGTRLTVV.

The J gene is TRBJ2-2, the V gene TRBV20-1, with 14 bases that match TRBD2. The ends lost 5 bases at V and 4 bases at J; junction bases unmatched: 6. Germline lookup yields CDR1 DFQATT and CDR2 SNEGSKA (reference sequence). The CDR3 contains 16 residues. The CDR3 spells CSARKGLAGATGELFF. The DNA of the CDR3 is TGCAGTGCTCGAAAGGGACTAGCGGGGGCCACCGGGGAGCTGTTTTTT.

V usage is TRBV25-1 and J usage is TRBJ1-1; 7 nucleotides match TRBD1. Germline-derived CDR1 and CDR2 are MGHDK and SYGVNS. Trimming at V came to 3 bases and at J to 5 bases, leaving 12 bases not matched to a gene. The CDR3 is 16 residues long. The CDR3 DNA reads as TGTGCCAGCAGTGACCAAGGGGGCTCGGGTGGAACTGAAGCTTTCTTT. This sequence encodes CASSDQGGSGGTEAFF.

This clonotype came up a few times. V and J are TRBV6-2 or TRBV6-3 and TRBJ2-3; 10 positions agree with TRBD2. This CDR3 contains 18 residues. J was trimmed by 2 bases and V by 0 bases; bases with no gene match: 8. CDR1 and CDR2 (germline): MNHEY, SVGEGT. This chain's CDR3 is CASSYSRAGGPYTDTQYF. As DNA, the CDR3 is TGTGCCAGCAGTTACTCAAGAGCGGGGGGGCCTTACACAGATACGCAGTATTTT.

This chain links TRBV12-3 or TRBV12-4 with TRBJ1-1; D is unresolved. The CDR3 has 13 residues. Trimming shortened V by 7 bases and J by 0 bases, and 9 bases separated the two germline ends. DNA for the CDR3: TGTGCCAGCATTAGAACACTGAACACTGAAGCTTTCTTT. Translation: CASIRTLNTEAFF.

The table lists this clonotype with a few counts. CDR3: CASSRRQSGRTEAFF. The CDR3 bases are TGCGCCAGCAGCCGCCGACAATCCGGCAGGACTGAAGCTTTCTTT. This sequence joins TRBV5-1 and TRBJ1-1; D is unclear. CDR3 size: 15 residues. Germline CDR1 is SGHRS and CDR2 is YFSETQ. Trimming pared 4 bases from V and 5 bases from J, leaving 18 bases between.

CDR3 DNA sequence: TGCGCCAGCAGCTTGAGAGGAGGAAGGACAGATACGCAGTATTTT. Amino acid sequence: CASSLRGGRTDTQYF. The genes are TRBV5-1 and TRBJ2-3; D perhaps matches TRBD2 (5 bases). The CDR3 contains 15 residues. V lost 1 base, J lost 3 bases, and 12 bases lay in between. Germline CDR1 and CDR2: SGHRS and YFSETQ.